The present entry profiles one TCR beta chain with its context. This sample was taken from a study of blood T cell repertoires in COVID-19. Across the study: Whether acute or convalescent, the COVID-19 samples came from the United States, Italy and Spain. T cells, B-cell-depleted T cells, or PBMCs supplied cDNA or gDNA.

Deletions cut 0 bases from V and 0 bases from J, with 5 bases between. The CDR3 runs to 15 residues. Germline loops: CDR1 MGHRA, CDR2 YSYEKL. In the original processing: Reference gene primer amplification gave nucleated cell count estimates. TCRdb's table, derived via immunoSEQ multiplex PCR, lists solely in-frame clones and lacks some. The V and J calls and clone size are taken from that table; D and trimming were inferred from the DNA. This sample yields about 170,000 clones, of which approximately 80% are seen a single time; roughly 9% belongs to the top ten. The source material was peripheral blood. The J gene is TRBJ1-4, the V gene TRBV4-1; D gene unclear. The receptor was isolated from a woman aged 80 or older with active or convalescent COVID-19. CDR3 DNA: TGCGCCAGCAGCCAAGAGGAGCCAACTAATGAAAAACTGTTTTTT. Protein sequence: CASSQEEPTNEKLFF.